Shown below are 23 T cell receptor beta chains from a single sample sequenced in a study of blood T cell repertoires in COVID-19. The method was immunoSEQ multiplex PCR; TCRdb's version includes in-frame clones alone and lacks a portion of them. The repertoire includes over 45,000 clones, over 70% of them detected once, and roughly 18% sits in the top ten. The sequenced sample consisted of peripheral blood. Receptor source: a woman aged 45-65 years with active or convalescent COVID-19.

The V call is TRBV25-1, the J call TRBJ2-6; D possibly corresponds to TRBD2 (5 bases). V shed 3 bases and J shed 0 bases, with 12 bases lying between them. Looked up from germline, CDR1 is MGHDK and CDR2 is SYGVNS. The CDR3 extends over 17 amino acids. CDR3 loop: CASSEGFEGSGANVLTF. As DNA, the CDR3 is TGTGCCAGCAGTGAGGGTTTCGAGGGCTCTGGGGCCAACGTCCTGACTTTC.

This clone appeared a single time. The chain is built from TRBV19 and TRBJ2-2; D gene uncertain. The V gene's germline CDR1 is LNHDA and CDR2 SQIVND (reference sequence). The CDR3 consists of 16 residues. V shed 5 bases and J shed 3 bases, with 16 bases lying between them. CDR3 in amino acids: CASSGWVGLDTGELFF. CDR3 sequence (DNA): TGTGCCAGTAGTGGTTGGGTGGGCCTTGACACCGGGGAGCTGTTTTTT. The full variable domain, completed using reference TRBV19 and TRBJ2-2, is DGGITQSPKYLFRKEGQNVTLSCEQNLNHDAMYWYRQDPGQGLRLIYYSQIVNDFQKGDIAEGYSVSREKKESFPLTVTSAQKNPTAFYLCASSGWVGLDTGELFFGEGSRLTVL.

The chain links TRBV19 to TRBJ1-3, with D possibly matching TRBD1 (5 bases). Trimming took 5 bases from V and 0 from J, leaving 8 bases between them. The CDR3 totals 14 residues. Germline lookup yields CDR1 LNHDA and CDR2 SQIVND (reference sequence). DNA of the CDR3: TGTGCCAGTAGTCGGACATCCTCTGGAAACACCATATATTTT. It codes for CASSRTSSGNTIYF.

The chain uses TRBV2 and TRBJ2-1; D ambiguous. Germline V gene sequence: CDR1 SNHLY, CDR2 FYNNEI. The CDR3 totals 15 residues. V was shortened by 6 bases and J by 4 bases, with 16 bases between the two germline ends. The CDR3 region is CASRADLTPYNEQFF. The CDR3 DNA reads as TGTGCCAGCAGGGCAGACTTAACCCCATACAATGAGCAGTTCTTC.

The V call is TRBV20-1, the J call TRBJ1-2; D is unresolved. The CDR3 consists of 12 residues. V lost 3 bases to trimming and J lost 0 bases, with 5 bases between them. Germline CDR1 reads DFQATT; CDR2 reads SNEGSKA (reference sequence). The CDR3, as DNA: TGCAGTGCTAGTCCAGCTAACTATGGCTACACCTTC. Translated, it gives CSASPANYGYTF.

The chain joins TRBV5-1 to TRBJ2-1, with unresolved D. Looked up from germline, CDR1 is SGHRS and CDR2 is YFSETQ. The V gene lost 4 bases and the J gene lost 4 bases, with 15 bases spanning the gap. CDR3 length: 15 amino acids. CDR3 region: CASSDPGMAYNEQFF. The CDR3 nucleotides read TGCGCCAGCAGCGACCCAGGAATGGCGTACAATGAGCAGTTCTTC.

The rearrangement joins TRBV18 to TRBJ1-5; 7 bases line up with TRBD1. The length of the CDR3 is 17 residues. CDR1 KGHSH and CDR2 LQKENI come from the germline V gene. J lost 0 bases, V lost 1 base, and 6 bases had no gene match. The CDR3: CASSPQKGGLSNQPQHF. The CDR3 bases are TGTGCCAGCTCACCACAGAAAGGGGGCCTTAGCAATCAGCCCCAGCATTTT.

This chain links TRBV28 with TRBJ1-2, with D perhaps TRBD1 (6 bases). CDR1 and CDR2 (germline): MDHEN, SYDVKM. V dropped 8 bases and J dropped 4 bases, with 14 bases sitting between them. There are 13 residues in the CDR3. The CDR3 DNA sequence: TGTGCCAGCCAGGGGATCAGTGTCTATGGCTACACCTTC. This gives the protein CASQGISVYGYTF.

The V call is TRBV5-8, the J call TRBJ1-2, with TRBD1 as a possible D gene (5 bases). Trimming pared 0 bases from V and 7 bases from J, leaving 10 bases between. Germline CDR1 reads SGHTS; CDR2 reads YDEGEE. CDR3 size: 13 residues. The CDR3 DNA is TGTGCCAGCAGCTTGGAGTACGGGGGTGGCTACACCTTC. Encoded protein: CASSLEYGGGYTF.

The chain joins TRBV7-9 to TRBJ2-7; D is unresolved. Per the germline V gene, CDR1 is SEHNR and CDR2 is FQNEAQ (reference sequence). The V end lost 5 bases, the J end lost 4 bases, and 12 bases lay between the germline ends. The CDR3 consists of 13 residues. CDR3 nucleotides: TGTGCCAGCAGCCTCACCCCTAAATACGAGCAGTACTTC. Translation: CASSLTPKYEQYF.

The CDR3 nucleotides are TGTGCCATCAGTGGTAGGGAGGGTCAGCCCCAGCATTTT. Amino acid sequence: CAISGREGQPQHF. This chain joins TRBV10-3 and TRBJ1-5; D is unclear. Trimming removed 4 bases at V and 6 bases at J, with 10 bases between. The germline CDR1 and CDR2 sequences are ENHRY and SYGVKD. The CDR3 has 13 residues.

The V call is TRBV5-8, the J call TRBJ2-2; possibly TRBD2 for D (5 bases). CDR1 and CDR2 from the germline V gene are SGHTS and YDEGEE. This CDR3 region has 15 residues. Deletions cut 1 base from V and 2 bases from J, with 9 bases between. The CDR3 protein is CASSLMRVNTGELFF. The CDR3 DNA reads as TGTGCCAGCAGCTTGATGAGGGTTAACACCGGGGAGCTGTTTTTT.

The chain combines TRBV6-5 with TRBJ2-5; a possible D gene is TRBD1 (6 bases). Germline values: CDR1 MNHEY, CDR2 SVGAGI. V lost 0 bases to trimming and J lost 1 base, with 9 bases between them. This CDR3 region has 15 residues. DNA for the CDR3: TGTGCCAGCAGTTACTCGGGGGCAGCCCAAGAGACCCAGTACTTC. Its protein is CASSYSGAAQETQYF.

The chain joins TRBV19 to TRBJ1-2; D unclear. CDR3 size: 13 residues. CDR1 is LNHDA, CDR2 SQIVND, per germline (reference sequence). Trimming stripped 8 bases from V and 6 bases from J, with 16 bases between. Here the CDR3 reads CASSYRGDNGYTF. CDR3 bases: TGTGCCAGTTCTTACCGAGGAGATAATGGCTACACCTTC.

The chain employs TRBV3-1 (or the pseudogene TRBV3-2) and TRBJ2-7; 12 bases match TRBD2. The CDR3 extends over 15 amino acids. Germline V CDR1 and CDR2: LGHDT, YNNKEL (reference sequence). With 1 base clipped from V and 2 bases from J, the junction kept 0 bases outside the gene matches. This CDR3 reads CASSQGTSGTYEQYF. The CDR3 nucleotides read TGTGCCAGCAGCCAAGGGACTAGCGGGACCTACGAGCAGTACTTC.

The rearrangement joins TRBV7-2 to TRBJ2-1; D is possibly TRBD2 (6 bases). Trimming left V 0 bases short and J 3 bases short, with 9 bases between. Germline values: CDR1 SGHTA, CDR2 FQGNSA. The CDR3 consists of 15 residues. The CDR3 sequence: CASSLAGLYYNEQFF. CDR3 coding DNA: TGTGCCAGCAGCTTAGCAGGACTATACTACAATGAGCAGTTCTTC. The entire variable domain, with the rest obtained from reference TRBV7-2 and TRBJ2-1, is as follows: GAGVSQSPSNKVTEKGKDVELRCDPISGHTALYWYRQSLGQGLEFLIYFQGNSAPDKSGLPSDRFSAERTGGSVSTLTIQRTQQEDSAVYLCASSLAGLYYNEQFFGPGTRLTVL.

The chain employs TRBV28 and TRBJ1-2, with unresolved D. Germline lookup yields CDR1 MDHEN and CDR2 SYDVKM. The CDR3 is made up of 12 amino acids. The ends were cut back, 8 bases at V and 4 bases at J, with 11 bases in the middle. The CDR3 reads CASSLEAYGYTF. CDR3 DNA sequence: TGTGCCAGCTCACTTGAGGCCTATGGCTACACCTTC.

This clone was detected only a few times. The CDR3 DNA is TGTGCCAGCAAGACAGTCCAAGAGACCCAGTACTTC. The encoded protein is CASKTVQETQYF. V gene TRBV12-3 or TRBV12-4 combines with J gene TRBJ2-5; perhaps TRBD1 as D (5 bases). The CDR3 length is 12 residues. With 7 bases removed from V and 1 base from J, the gap between germline ends came to 7 bases.

The chain joins TRBV5-4 to TRBJ2-1, with 9 bases identical to TRBD2. Looked up from germline, CDR1 is SGHNT and CDR2 is YYREEE (reference sequence). CDR3 size: 15 residues. With V trimmed by 6 bases and J by 7 bases, 11 bases remained unmatched. The CDR3 reads CASTPGLAGMNEQFF. CDR3 sequence (DNA): TGTGCCAGCACCCCGGGACTAGCCGGCATGAATGAGCAGTTCTTC.

The chain recombines TRBV7-8 with TRBJ2-7; D is ambiguous. Germline CDR1 and CDR2: SGHVS and FQNEAQ. Trimming took off 5 bases at V and 6 bases at J, with 8 bases between the two ends. The CDR3 runs to 11 residues. The CDR3 here is CASSLVGEQYF. For the CDR3, the DNA is TGTGCCAGCAGCCTAGTCGGCGAGCAGTACTTC.

This chain joins TRBV27 and TRBJ2-1, with D maybe TRBD2 (6 bases). V was clipped by 5 bases and J by 5 bases, with 16 bases between them. The germline gives CDR1 MNHEY, CDR2 SMNVEV (reference sequence). The CDR3 contains 15 residues. This CDR3 reads CASSQRDWINNEQFF. In nucleotides, the CDR3 is TGTGCCAGCAGTCAGAGGGACTGGATAAACAATGAGCAGTTCTTC.

In its sample, this clone was seen a few times. This chain uses TRBV7-8 with TRBJ2-3, with TRBD2 matching over 11 bases. V lost 0 bases, J lost 4 bases, and 12 bases stayed unmatched. CDR1 is SGHVS and CDR2 is FQNEAQ in the germline V gene. The CDR3 runs to 19 residues. The CDR3 DNA sequence: TGTGCCAGCAGCTTAGCGGGGACCCTGACTAGCGGGACCGCAGATACGCAGTATTTT. As protein: CASSLAGTLTSGTADTQYF.

This clone showed up just a few times. The V and J genes are TRBV14 and TRBJ2-7; perhaps TRBD2 as D (6 bases). Germline assignment: CDR1 SGHDN and CDR2 FVKESK. V shed 2 bases and J shed 3 bases, with 11 bases lying between them. The CDR3 spans 14 residues. The CDR3 region has the DNA TGTGCCAGCAGCCAAACGCACGGGGGCTACGAGCAGTACTTC. Its protein product is CASSQTHGGYEQYF. The full variable domain, in which reference TRBV14 and TRBJ2-7 provide the parts outside the CDR3, is EAGVTQFPSHSVIEKGQTVTLRCDPISGHDNLYWYRRVMGKEIKFLLHFVKESKQDESGMPNNRFLAERTGGTYSTLKVQPAELEDSGVYFCASSQTHGGYEQYFGPGTRLTVT.